The present T cell receptor (beta chain) was sequenced within a study of Graves' ophthalmopathy and Graves' hyperthyroidism. Notes on this clonotype: Antigen specificity is unknown. The germline gene is not matched at one end of the junction; a read error may be the cause.

Presentation of ophthalmopathy in the donors involved moderate-to-severe activity, CAS ≥3, NOSPECS ≥4 and a duration under 3 months. Study-wide points: As the model predicted ophthalmopathy progression, it achieved a sensitivity of just over 70% and a specificity of around 72%.

This CDR3 has 15 amino acids. Germline-derived CDR1 and CDR2 are SEHNR and FQNEAQ (reference sequence). RNA transcripts yielded amplified TCR beta CDR3 regions. First-round RT-PCR with HTBI primers preceded a second-round multiplex PCR. TCRdb ran MiXCR on the multiplex PCR reads and lists one entry per CDR3 protein. The table has about 700,000 distinct CDR3 sequences, roughly 41% seen once. The specimen was peripheral blood. The TCR comes from an adult man with Graves' ophthalmopathy. V usage is TRBV7-9 and J usage is TRBJ2-2; 7 nucleotides align to TRBD1. The CDR3 loop is CASILGGFGTGELFF. CDR3 DNA sequence: TGTGCCAGCATCTTAGGGGGCTTTGGCACCGGGGAGCTGTTTTTT.